The clone carrying this TCR beta chain was picked up one time. Original handling: Reference gene primers were amplified, and this amplification served to estimate nucleated cell counts. The method was immunoSEQ multiplex PCR; TCRdb's version includes in-frame clones alone and lacks a portion of them. V and J calls and clone size are those listed in that table; D and trimming were worked out from the DNA. This table has some 260,000 clones, around 80% appearing once. The data were obtained in a study of blood T cell repertoires in COVID-19. Trimming took off 4 bases at V and 0 bases at J, with 11 bases between the two ends. The CDR3 loop spans 15 amino acids. CDR1 and CDR2 (germline): MGHRA, YSYEKL.

Sequencing was performed on PBMCs or T cells enriched from blood (not recorded which). This receptor was obtained from a man aged 30 to 39 with acute COVID-19. This sequence joins TRBV4-1 and TRBJ2-3; D perhaps matches TRBD2 (6 bases). The CDR3, as DNA: TGCGCCAGCAGCCTTATAGCGGCGAGCACAGATACGCAGTATTTT. Translated: CASSLIAASTDTQYF.